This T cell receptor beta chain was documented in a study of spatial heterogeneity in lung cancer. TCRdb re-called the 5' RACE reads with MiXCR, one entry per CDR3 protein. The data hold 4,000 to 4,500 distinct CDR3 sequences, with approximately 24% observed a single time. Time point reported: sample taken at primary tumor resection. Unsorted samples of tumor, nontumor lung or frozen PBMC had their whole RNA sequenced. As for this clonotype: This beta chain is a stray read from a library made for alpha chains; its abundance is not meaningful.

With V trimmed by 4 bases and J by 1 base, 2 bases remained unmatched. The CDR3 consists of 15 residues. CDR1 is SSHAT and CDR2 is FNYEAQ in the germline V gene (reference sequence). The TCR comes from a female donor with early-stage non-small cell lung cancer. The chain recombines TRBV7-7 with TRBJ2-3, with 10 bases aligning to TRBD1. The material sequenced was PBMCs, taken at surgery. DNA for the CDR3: TGTGCCAGCAGCTATGGGACAGGGGGCACAGATACGCAGTATTTT. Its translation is CASSYGTGGTDTQYF.